These 12 T cell receptor beta chains were all obtained from the same sample, sequenced in a study of T cell responses to AZD1222 COVID-19 vaccine. TCRdb's copy holds only in-frame clones and misses some; the assay was immunoSEQ multiplex PCR. Among roughly 50,000 clones listed, around 86% were seen once. Material: peripheral blood, obtained 28 days after the second AZD1222 dose. Receptors originate from an adult who received the AZD1222 COVID-19 vaccine.

This chain links TRBV5-6 with TRBJ2-3, with D possibly being TRBD2 (5 bases). V lost 3 bases, J lost 0 bases, and 5 bases lay in between. This CDR3 is built from 13 residues. Germline assignment: CDR1 SGHDT and CDR2 YYEEEE. CDR3 loop: CASSWTSTDTQYF. CDR3 in DNA: TGTGCCAGCAGCTGGACTAGCACAGATACGCAGTATTTT.

The chain has TRBV9 and TRBJ2-5, with 7 bases that match TRBD2. Germline CDR1 SGDLS, CDR2 YYNGEE. The CDR3 has 15 amino acids. J lost 6 bases, V lost 0 bases, and 8 bases had no gene match. In DNA, the CDR3 is TGTGCCAGCAGCGTAGAGGCGGGAGCGGTGAAGACCCAGTACTTC. Translating gives CASSVEAGAVKTQYF.

J is TRBJ2-1 and V is TRBV19; 8 bases line up with TRBD2. CDR3 length: 14 residues. Germline V CDR1 and CDR2: LNHDA, SQIVND (reference sequence). Trimming cost V 9 bases and J 0 bases; bases outside gene matches: 4. The chain's CDR3 is CASIAGSSYNEQFF. The CDR3 DNA reads as TGTGCCAGCATAGCGGGGAGCTCCTACAATGAGCAGTTCTTC.

The DNA of the CDR3 is TGTGCCAGCAGTTTAGGCCCAATCGGCTACACCTTC. It translates to CASSLGPIGYTF. This rearrangement joins TRBV12-3 or TRBV12-4 to TRBJ1-2; D is unresolved. V lost 1 base to trimming and J lost 8 bases, with 8 bases between them. The CDR3 spans 12 residues.

The rearrangement joins TRBV5-8 to TRBJ2-5; D may be TRBD1 (6 bases). Germline V lookup: CDR1 SGHTS, CDR2 YDEGEE. Between the trimmed V and J ends, which lost 4 bases and 1 base, there was a span of 14 bases. The CDR3 is 15 residues long. CDR3 DNA: TGTGCCAGCAGCCGACAGGTTGGAGGCCAAGAGACCCAGTACTTC. Protein sequence: CASSRQVGGQETQYF.

This chain uses TRBV19 with TRBJ1-1, with TRBD1 matching over 9 bases. The ends lost 2 bases at V and 0 bases at J; junction bases unmatched: 4. Germline V gene sequence: CDR1 LNHDA, CDR2 SQIVND (reference sequence). The CDR3 has 16 amino acids. CDR3 bases: TGTGCCAGTAGTATATGGGGGACAGGGATGAACACTGAAGCTTTCTTT. Its protein is CASSIWGTGMNTEAFF.

V is TRBV19 and J is TRBJ1-1; D is undetermined. Looked up from germline, CDR1 is LNHDA and CDR2 is SQIVND (reference sequence). V was shortened by 10 bases and J by 0 bases, with 15 bases between the two germline ends. CDR3 length: 14 amino acids. CDR3 DNA sequence: TGTGCCACCTGGGGAGGCAGAGTGAACACTGAAGCTTTCTTT. Translated: CATWGGRVNTEAFF.

The CDR3, as DNA: TGTGCCAGCAGCGTAGCCCCGGGGGACAGGGGAGGGAACACTGAAGCTTTCTTT. Translated: CASSVAPGDRGGNTEAFF. This sequence joins TRBV9 and TRBJ1-1; 10 nucleotides agree with TRBD1. Losses at the gene ends were 0 bases for V and 1 base for J; bases not matched to a gene: 9. In germline, CDR1 is SGDLS, CDR2 YYNGEE. The CDR3 sequence is 18 residues long. Based on the CDR3 plus reference TRBV9 and TRBJ1-1, the full variable domain is DSGVTQTPKHLITATGQRVTLRCSPRSGDLSVYWYQQSLDQGLQFLIQYYNGEERAKGNILERFSAQQFPDLHSELNLSSLELGDSALYFCASSVAPGDRGGNTEAFFGQGTRLTVV.

The V call is TRBV5-6, the J call TRBJ2-7; tentatively, D is TRBD1 (7 bases). Germline CDR1 is SGHDT and CDR2 is YYEEEE. Trimming left V 4 bases short and J 4 bases short, with 15 bases between. CDR3 length: 14 residues. This chain's CDR3 is CASSRRGQTYEQYF. Here the CDR3 DNA reads TGTGCCAGCAGCCGGAGGGGACAGACTTACGAGCAGTACTTC.

The chain has TRBV4-3 and TRBJ2-7, with D possibly matching TRBD1 (6 bases). CDR1 is LGHNA, CDR2 YSLEER, per germline. The CDR3 extends over 13 amino acids. Trimming left V 1 base short and J 7 bases short, with 11 bases between. Written as DNA, the CDR3 is TGCGCCAGCAGCCAAGTTCAGGGGTTAGAGCAGTACTTC. This encodes CASSQVQGLEQYF.

V usage is TRBV29-1 and J usage is TRBJ2-6, with 9 bases lining up with TRBD1. The germline V gene has CDR1 SQVTM and CDR2 ANQGSEA. The trim removed 8 bases at V and 1 base at J, leaving 12 bases unmatched. The CDR3 has 17 residues. In DNA, the CDR3 is TGCAGCTCAACCATCCGGGACAGGGTTTCTGGGGCCAACGTCCTGACTTTC. Amino acids: CSSTIRDRVSGANVLTF.

This chain joins TRBV27 and TRBJ2-1; no firm D call. Between the trimmed V and J ends, which lost 2 bases and 2 bases, there was a span of 10 bases. This CDR3 region has 15 residues. Germline CDR1 is MNHEY and CDR2 is SMNVEV (reference sequence). The CDR3 loop is CASSLDLPPYNEQFF. For the CDR3, the DNA is TGTGCCAGCAGTTTAGACCTACCCCCCTACAATGAGCAGTTCTTC.